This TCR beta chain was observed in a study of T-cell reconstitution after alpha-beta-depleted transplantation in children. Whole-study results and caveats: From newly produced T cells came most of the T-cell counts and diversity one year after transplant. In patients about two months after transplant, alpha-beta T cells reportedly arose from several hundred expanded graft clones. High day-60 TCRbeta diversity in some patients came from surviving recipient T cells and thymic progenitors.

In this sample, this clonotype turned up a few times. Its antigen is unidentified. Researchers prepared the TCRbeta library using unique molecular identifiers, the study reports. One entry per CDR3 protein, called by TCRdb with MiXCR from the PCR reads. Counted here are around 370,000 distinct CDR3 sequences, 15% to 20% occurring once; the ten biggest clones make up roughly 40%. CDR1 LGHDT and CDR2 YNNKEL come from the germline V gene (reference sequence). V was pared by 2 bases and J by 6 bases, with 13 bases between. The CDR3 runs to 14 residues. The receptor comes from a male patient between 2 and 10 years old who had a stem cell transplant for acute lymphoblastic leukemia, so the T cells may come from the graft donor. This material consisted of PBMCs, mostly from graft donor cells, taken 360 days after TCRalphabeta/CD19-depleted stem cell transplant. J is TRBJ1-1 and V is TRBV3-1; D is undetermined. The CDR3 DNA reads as TGTGCCAGCAGCCAATCGGGCCATTGGGCTGAAGCTTTCTTT. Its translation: CASSQSGHWAEAFF.